This TCR beta chain originates from a study of T cell repertoires in cytomegalovirus infection. This clonotype was seen a handful of times. The antigen remains unidentified. Via MiXCR, TCRdb re-called the reads, giving one row per CDR3 protein. This table has about 600,000 distinct CDR3 sequences, 24% appearing once. V was cut by 3 bases and J by 0 bases, with 11 bases left in between. The CDR3 contains 14 residues. CDR1 is DFQATT, CDR2 SNEGSKA, per germline (reference sequence). Regarding the study as a whole: The study found HLA-C-restricted CMV-specific TCR beta clonotypes dominating the ex vivo response.

This TCR was sampled from a human donor in good health (CMV status not recorded). Some clones in this sample may be carry-over from other donors' samples. This chain uses TRBV20-1 with TRBJ1-2; D possibly corresponds to TRBD1 (6 bases). The sample taken for sequencing was CD8+ T cells from PBMCs. CDR3 coding DNA: TGCAGTGCTAGGGGGACATCAGCTAACTATGGCTACACCTTC. It is translated as CSARGTSANYGYTF.